This is a list of T cell receptor beta chains from one sample in a study of cytomegalovirus exposure and HLA in healthy donors. Repertoires were generated with immunoSEQ multiplex PCR, while TCRdb's copy carries only in-frame clones and drops some. The table records some 130,000 clones, roughly 74% of them present only once. Sample: PBMCs. Receptor source: a woman aged 45-65 years in good health and CMV-seropositive. CDR3s include the opening cysteine and the closing phenylalanine or tryptophan. Each record gives: D gene, J gene, clone size, V gene, CDR3 protein, CDR3 DNA. D genes are given only for firm matches. Clone size is given for some rows only: seen once, a few or many times, or a class if the clone is expanded.

TRBD2 TRBJ2-1 once TRBV7-9 CASSPGPGGRGNEQFF TGTGCCAGCAGCCCCGGACCGGGGGGGCGAGGGAATGAGCAGTTCTTC
. TRBJ2-2 . TRBV6-1 CASQTNTGELFF TGTGCCAGCCAGACGAACACCGGGGAGCTGTTTTTT
. TRBJ2-7 . TRBV5-6 CASSFSGRWSYEQYF TGTGCCAGCAGCTTCTCAGGCAGGTGGTCCTACGAGCAGTACTTC
. TRBJ2-3 once TRBV5-4 CASNGGPGADTQYF TGTGCCAGCAACGGGGGGCCAGGGGCAGATACGCAGTATTTT
. TRBJ1-2 . TRBV9 CASSVNRERGYTF TGTGCCAGCAGCGTAAACAGGGAGAGGGGCTACACCTTC
TRBD1 TRBJ1-4 . TRBV10-3 CAIRGGTGDGKLFF TGTGCCATCAGGGGCGGGACAGGTGATGGAAAACTGTTTTTT
TRBD2 TRBJ2-2 once TRBV7-9 CASSRRPRTRRGTGELFF TGTGCCAGCAGCCGAAGACCGAGGACACGGCGGGGGACCGGGGAGCTGTTTTTT
. TRBJ1-5 . TRBV28 CASTPAGGAQPQHF TGTGCCAGCACCCCCGCGGGGGGCGCTCAGCCCCAGCATTTT
TRBD1 TRBJ2-1 once TRBV9 CASSVGDRSYNEQFF TGTGCCAGCAGCGTAGGGGACAGGTCCTACAATGAGCAGTTCTTC
. TRBJ1-4 . TRBV30 CAWSGEGGTYEKLFF TGTGCCTGGAGTGGGGAGGGGGGCACTTACGAAAAACTGTTTTTT
. TRBJ2-2 . TRBV7-2 CASTRRGRVNTGELFF TGTGCCAGCACTCGGCGGGGAAGGGTGAACACCGGGGAGCTGTTTTTT
TRBD2 TRBJ2-5 . TRBV4-1 CASSSTRLAGDKETQYF TGCGCCAGCAGCAGTACCCGACTAGCGGGGGATAAAGAGACCCAGTACTTC
TRBD1 TRBJ1-2 . TRBV7-9 CASSDQGGYGYTF TGTGCCAGCAGTGACCAGGGGGGCTATGGCTACACCTTC
. TRBJ2-1 . TRBV7-6 CASSLGVMGHPYNEQFF TGTGCCAGCAGTCTAGGGGTTATGGGCCATCCCTACAATGAGCAGTTCTTC
TRBD1 TRBJ2-1 . TRBV7-7 CASSLVTGSYNEQFF TGTGCTAGCAGCTTAGTGACAGGGTCCTACAATGAGCAGTTCTTC
. TRBJ1-2 few TRBV4-3 CASSQDVTGIYYGYTF TGCGCCAGCAGCCAAGACGTGACAGGCATTTACTATGGCTACACCTTC
. TRBJ2-1 . TRBV5-1 CASSPGAGRSINEQFF TGCGCCAGCAGCCCTGGGGCAGGGAGGAGTATCAATGAGCAGTTCTTC
. TRBJ1-5 . TRBV7-9 CASSLALTGTDQPQHF TGTGCCAGCAGCTTAGCCCTGACAGGCACGGATCAGCCCCAGCATTTT
TRBD2 TRBJ2-1 . TRBV5-1 CASSLSGDPYNEQFF TGCGCCAGCAGCCTTAGCGGGGACCCCTACAATGAGCAGTTCTTC
. TRBJ1-2 once TRBV28 CAIVQGGGNYGYTF TGTGCCATCGTACAGGGAGGGGGTAACTATGGCTACACCTTC
TRBD1 TRBJ1-4 once TRBV6-1 CASRWTGVNEKLFF TGTGCCAGCAGGTGGACAGGGGTAAACGAAAAACTGTTTTTT
. TRBJ2-3 . TRBV5-1 CASANPSTDTQYF TGCGCCTCTGCTAACCCTAGCACAGATACGCAGTATTTT
. TRBJ1-2 . TRBV18 CASSPPIGGMGYTF TGTGCCAGCTCACCACCTATCGGGGGTATGGGCTACACCTTC
TRBD1 TRBJ1-6 . TRBV11-3 CASSLGTGDSPLHF TGTGCCAGCAGCTTAGGGACAGGGGATTCACCCCTCCACTTT
. TRBJ2-1 once TRBV5-1 CASCRDSTYNEQFF TGCGCCAGCTGCCGGGACTCCACCTACAATGAGCAGTTCTTC
. TRBJ1-1 . TRBV25-1 CASSPPGAKAFF TGTGCCAGCAGTCCCCCAGGGGCTAAAGCTTTCTTT